These T cell receptor beta chains were read from a single sample in a study of cytotoxic CD8 clonotypes in ibrutinib-treated CLL. This table comes from immunoSEQ multiplex PCR, and its TCRdb copy is limited to in-frame clones, with some not included. The sample carries some 300,000 clones, just under 80% recorded once. This specimen consisted of PBMCs, obtained before ibrutinib treatment. The source of these receptors is a human donor with chronic lymphocytic leukemia. Both conserved end residues are part of each CDR3.

CDR3 length | J gene | V gene | CDR3 protein
13 | TRBJ1-1 | TRBV18 | CASSPTQGTEAFF
12 | TRBJ2-7 | TRBV27 | CASSPRGGEQYF
13 | TRBJ2-5 | TRBV30 | CAWTPRNQETQYF
15 | TRBJ2-6 | TRBV5-4 | CASSLTGRRANVLTF
14 | TRBJ2-3 | TRBV5-4 | CASSLAGRTDTQYF
12 | TRBJ1-3 | TRBV28 | CASSLGGNTIYF
14 | TRBJ2-7 | TRBV10-2 | CASSDPGTPYEQYF
13 | TRBJ2-5 | TRBV10-3 | CAISNSIEETQYF
13 | TRBJ1-2 | TRBV19 | CASSQGPASGYTF
12 | TRBJ1-2 | TRBV6-5 | CATSAGNYGYTF
18 | TRBJ2-3 | TRBV28 | CASSSNVGLVDRTDTQYF
13 | TRBJ2-7 | TRBV6-6 | CASSSPPPYEQYF
11 | TRBJ1-2 | TRBV30 | CASTENYGYTF
13 | TRBJ2-3 | TRBV4-1 | CASSQDYTDTQYF
12 | TRBJ1-5 | TRBV27 | CASSFLDQPQHF
14 | TRBJ2-7 | TRBV25-1 | CASSDPVGGYEQYF
12 | TRBJ2-3 | TRBV27 | CASTDPRDTQYF
18 | TRBJ2-7 | TRBV5-1 | CASSHSSSADPTSYEQYF
13 | TRBJ2-1 | TRBV28 | CASVPSWGRVQFF
13 | TRBJ1-2 | TRBV19 | CASSLDRSAGYTF
15 | TRBJ2-7 | TRBV5-4 | CASSLDWTGGREQYF
15 | TRBJ2-3 | TRBV5-6 | CASSSGTSGTDTQYF
12 | TRBJ2-3 | TRBV30 | CAWGPTRHTQYF
14 | TRBJ1-2 | TRBV27 | CASSLKGRGYGYTF
14 | TRBJ1-5 | TRBV30 | CAWSWGESNQPQHF
17 | TRBJ2-3 | TRBV29-1 | CSAPGQGTLGGTDTQYF
15 | TRBJ1-4 | TRBV9 | CASSAGATTNEKLFF
11 | TRBJ2-7 | TRBV6-1 | CASSEVWEQYF
13 | TRBJ2-7 | TRBV7-6 | CASSTVIGGEQYF
18 | TRBJ2-1 | TRBV7-9 | CASSSFKTSGRVPGEQFF
16 | TRBJ2-3 | TRBV4-3 | CASSPPGTSLPDTQYF
16 | TRBJ1-2 | TRBV4-1 | CASSQGRGGTAYGYTF
14 | TRBJ2-3 | TRBV29-1 | CSVLPPGVTDTQYF
18 | TRBJ1-5 | TRBV12-5 | CASGLANRLRDSNQPQHF
14 | TRBJ1-1 | TRBV6-5 | CASSYRRTDNEAFF
12 | TRBJ2-5 | TRBV29-1 | CSVVRIIETQYF
13 | TRBJ2-1 | TRBV27 | CASKKDNSNEQFF
14 | TRBJ2-5 | TRBV5-1 | CASSFPQPGETQYF
14 | TRBJ2-1 | TRBV2 | CASSALAGVNEQFF
15 | TRBJ2-7 | TRBV5-5 | CASSHLGARNYEQYF
16 | TRBJ2-6 | TRBV18 | CASSRTASPGANVLTF
14 | TRBJ1-5 | TRBV28 | CASSPQKGDQPQHF
16 | TRBJ2-6 | TRBV6-4 | CASSDRRSSGANVLTF
16 | TRBJ1-5 | TRBV5-6 | CASSYTGGSGNQPQHF
12 | TRBJ2-5 | TRBV28 | CASSTPGQVPYF
16 | TRBJ2-7 | TRBV7-9 | CASSPRAGGTIYEQYF
17 | TRBJ2-7 | TRBV5-1 | CASSLVGGGGAPYEQYF
16 | TRBJ2-2 | TRBV5-6 | CASSFFRGRSTGELFF